This T cell receptor beta chain was sequenced during a study of T cell responses to AZD1222 COVID-19 vaccine. Profiled with immunoSEQ multiplex PCR; TCRdb holds only in-frame clones, not every one. Here the sample spans about 97,000 clones, more than 70% being singletons. The CDR3 has 12 amino acids. V shed 5 bases and J shed 4 bases, with 9 bases lying between them. Germline lookup yields CDR1 SEHNR and CDR2 FQNEAQ (reference sequence). The starting material was peripheral blood, obtained on day 0 of AZD1222 vaccination. This chain links TRBV7-9 with TRBJ2-7, with D perhaps TRBD2 (6 bases). The sequence was collected from an adult in good health. CDR3 loop: CASSAGGYEQYF. CDR3 bases: TGTGCCAGCAGCGCCGGGGGATACGAGCAGTACTTC. The full variable domain, its missing parts supplied by reference TRBV7-9 and TRBJ2-7, is DTGVSQNPRHKITKRGQNVTFRCDPISEHNRLYWYRQTLGQGPEFLTYFQNEAQLEKSRLLSDRFSAERPKGSFSTLEIQRTEQGDSAMYLCASSAGGYEQYFGPGTRLTVT.